Listed here are 21 T cell receptor beta chains from one sample, sequenced in a study of T cell clonality in common variable immunodeficiency. The assay was immunoSEQ multiplex PCR, and TCRdb's table has in-frame clones only and misses some. This sample has about 39,000 clones, each found more than once. The sample comprised peripheral blood mononuclear cells. The origin of the receptors is a person between 18 and 69 years old in good health.

This clone has ten or more counts. The CDR3 is cut off 3 residues early in the read; its end comes from the germline J gene. The V and J genes are TRBV12-3 or TRBV12-4 and TRBJ2-5; 7 bases are a match to TRBD2. The CDR3 has 13 residues. After removal of 7 bases from V and 0 bases from J, the junction contained 2 bases not matched to a gene. Partial CDR3 DNA: TGTGCCAGCACGGGGGGAGACCAAGAGACC. As protein: CASTGGDQET. The whole CDR3 protein reads CASTGGDQETQYF.

This clone was counted ten times or more. The read terminates 3 residues ahead of where the CDR3 ends, so the germline J gene completes it. J is TRBJ2-7 and V is TRBV5-6; 13 bases are shared with TRBD2. The CDR3 has 15 residues. Germline V gene lookup returns CDR1 SGHDT and CDR2 YYEEEE. With V trimmed by 5 bases and J by 6 bases, 8 bases remained unmatched. The sequenced CDR3 bases are TGTGCCAGCAGATGGGGACTAGCGGGACTTTCCGAG. This translates into CASRWGLAGLSE. The CDR3 reads in full as CASRWGLAGLSEQYF.

Many counts were recorded for this clone. The read ends 3 residues early relative to the CDR3; the germline J gene fills the gap. The chain links TRBV2 to TRBJ2-5, with 8 bases matching TRBD1. Unmatched junction bases numbered 3, after V lost 11 bases and J lost 1 base. The CDR3 has 12 residues. Germline V gene sequence: CDR1 SNHLY, CDR2 FYNNEI. The CDR3 protein is CAGGQGQETQYF. The CDR3 DNA, read in part, is TGTGCCGGCGGACAGGGCCAAGAGACC. Variable domain in full (rest from reference TRBV2 and TRBJ2-5): EPEVTQTPSHQVTQMGQEVILRCVPISNHLYFYWYRQILGQKVEFLVSFYNNEISEKSEIFDDQFSVERPDGSNFTLKIRSTKLEDSAMYFCAGGQGQETQYFGPGTRLLVL.

This clone has a count of ten or more. The read comes to an end 3 residues before the CDR3 does, leaving the germline J gene to fill in the end. The chain is built from TRBV5-4 and TRBJ1-4; D possibly corresponds to TRBD1 (5 bases). This CDR3 has 16 amino acids. CDR1 is SGHNT and CDR2 is YYREEE in the germline V gene (reference sequence). V lost 4 bases to trimming and J lost 2 bases, with 15 bases between them. The CDR3 protein is CASSASGVRTNEKLFF. The CDR3 DNA, read in part, is TGTGCCAGCAGCGCGTCGGGGGTAAGGACTAATGAAAAA.

Many counts were recorded for this clone. Sequencing ends 3 residues short of the CDR3 end; the germline J gene provides the rest. The chain uses TRBV20-1 and TRBJ1-3; 8 positions agree with TRBD1. The junction had 9 bases not matched to a gene; V was cut back by 6 bases and J by 2 bases. The CDR3 loop spans 15 amino acids. Per the germline V gene, CDR1 is DFQATT and CDR2 is SNEGSKA (reference sequence). CDR3 amino acids: CSAPENRGAGNTIYF. CDR3 DNA, as far as it was read: TGCAGTGCCCCGGAAAACAGGGGGGCTGGAAACACC.

This clone was seen at least ten times. The junction and the germline gene differ at one end; a read error may be behind it. Coverage ceases 3 residues before the CDR3 finishes, and the germline J gene fills in the end. This chain joins TRBV4-2 and TRBJ1-2; 11 nucleotides match TRBD1. CDR3 length equals 15 residues. The germline CDR1 and CDR2 sequences are LGHNA and YNFKEQ. This chain's CDR3 is CASSQGTGGGYGYTF. Partial CDR3 DNA: TGCGCCAGCAGCCAAGGGACAGGGGGGGGATATGGC.

This clone occurred many times. The DNA ends 3 residues before the CDR3 does, and the rest of the CDR3 is filled in from the germline J gene. V and J are TRBV12-3 or TRBV12-4 and TRBJ2-5; 9 nucleotides align to TRBD2. The CDR3 sequence is 16 residues long. Unmatched junction bases numbered 10, after V lost 3 bases and J lost 5 bases. The sequenced CDR3 bases are TGTGCCAGCAGTTTCGGGCTATTAGCGGGAGCTGAGACC. Translating it yields CASSFGLLAGAET. The entire CDR3 sequence reads CASSFGLLAGAETQYF.

This clone was observed many times. The CDR3 end lies 3 residues beyond the end of the read and is filled in from the germline J gene. The rearrangement joins TRBV5-1 to TRBJ2-3; perhaps TRBD2 as D (7 bases). The CDR3 is made up of 15 amino acids. V lost 0 bases and J lost 2, with 10 bases in between. Germline values: CDR1 SGHRS, CDR2 YFSETQ. The CDR3 bases that were read are TGCGCCAGCAGCTTGGAGGGGGGGCTCACAGATACG. This encodes CASSLEGGLTDT. The full CDR3 protein reads CASSLEGGLTDTQYF.

Ten or more counts support this clone. The observed sequence ends 3 residues before the CDR3 terminus, with the missing tail filled in from the germline J gene. This chain uses TRBV29-1 with TRBJ2-5, with TRBD1 matching 11 bases. The CDR3 is 15 residues long. Germline assignment: CDR1 SQVTM and CDR2 ANQGSEA. After removal of 6 bases from V and 4 bases from J, the junction contained 10 bases not matched to a gene. The sequenced part of the CDR3 DNA is TGCAGCGTGAGGACAGGGGGCTTTTCTGGAGAGACC. This sequence encodes CSVRTGGFSGET. In full, the CDR3 is CSVRTGGFSGETQYF.

The table lists this clone with a few counts. Read coverage stops 3 residues before the CDR3 terminus; the germline J gene supplies the remainder. The chain is built from TRBV2 and TRBJ2-3; 7 bases line up with TRBD1. CDR3 length: 16 amino acids. The germline V gene has CDR1 SNHLY and CDR2 FYNNEI. The J segment lost 2 bases and the V segment lost 3 bases, leaving 8 bases of the junction unmatched. CDR3 sequence: CASSERGQGVTDTQYF. Partial CDR3 DNA: TGTGCCAGCAGTGAGAGGGGGCAAGGGGTCACAGATACG.

This clone has ten or more counts. The read stops 3 residues short of the end of the CDR3; the missing end is completed from the germline J gene. The gene calls are TRBV20-1 and TRBJ2-1; 10 nucleotides agree with TRBD2. Per the germline V gene, CDR1 is DFQATT and CDR2 is SNEGSKA (reference sequence). The ends lost 4 bases at V and 7 bases at J; junction bases unmatched: 7. The CDR3 covers 14 residues. The part of the CDR3 DNA that was read is TGCAGTGCTACCTCTAGCGGGAGTCTTAATGAG. Translation: CSATSSGSLNE. From start to end, the CDR3 is CSATSSGSLNEQFF.

This clone has at least ten counts. The CDR3 end falls 3 residues outside the read, so it is completed with the germline J gene. The chain links TRBV11-2 to TRBJ2-7; D unresolved. The CDR3 contains 12 residues. Between the trimmed V and J ends, which lost 1 base and 3 bases, there was a span of 4 bases. In germline, CDR1 is SGHAT, CDR2 FQNNGV. Partial CDR3 DNA: TGTGCCAGCAGCTTAGGCTACTACGAG. The encoded protein is CASSLGYYE. The entire CDR3 sequence reads CASSLGYYEQYF.

This clone was seen ten or more times. Read data end 3 residues before the CDR3 end; the end is taken from the germline J gene. The rearrangement uses TRBV7-2 and TRBJ2-1; 7 bases fit TRBD2. V was clipped by 5 bases and J by 9 bases; unmatched bases: 13. The CDR3 runs 15 residues. Germline CDR1 is SGHTA and CDR2 is FQGNSA. The DNA read from the CDR3 is TGTGCCAGCAGCGCATCCCTTGGGGCTAGCGGTGAG. It codes for CASSASLGASGE. The full CDR3 protein is CASSASLGASGEQFF. Variable domain in full (rest from reference TRBV7-2 and TRBJ2-1): GAGVSQSPSNKVTEKGKDVELRCDPISGHTALYWYRQSLGQGLEFLIYFQGNSAPDKSGLPSDRFSAERTGGSVSTLTIQRTQQEDSAVYLCASSASLGASGEQFFGPGTRLTVL.

The sample holds many counts of this clone. The observed sequence ends 3 residues before the CDR3 terminus, with the missing tail filled in from the germline J gene. The chain uses TRBV20-1 and TRBJ1-1; 10 bases fit TRBD1. CDR3 size: 16 residues. V dropped 0 bases and J dropped 4; count of bases not matched to a gene: 8. Germline values: CDR1 DFQATT, CDR2 SNEGSKA (reference sequence). CDR3 loop: CSAREGGDRGITEAFF. The part of the CDR3 DNA that was read is TGCAGTGCTAGAGAGGGGGGGGACAGGGGAATCACTGAA.

This clone showed up many times. The CDR3 is cut off 3 residues early in the read; its end comes from the germline J gene. The chain combines TRBV7-3 with TRBJ2-3; the D is unclear. The ends were cut back, 2 bases at V and 6 bases at J, with 12 bases in the middle. CDR1 and CDR2 (germline): SGHTA, FQGTGA. This CDR3 has 14 amino acids. The sequenced part of the CDR3 DNA is TGTGCCAGCAGCTTAGAGCAAGTAGCTGATACG. Protein: CASSLEQVADT. The entire CDR3 protein is CASSLEQVADTQYF.

This clone was observed a handful of times. Read coverage stops 3 residues before the CDR3 terminus; the germline J gene supplies the remainder. V gene TRBV18 combines with J gene TRBJ1-2; tentative D call: TRBD1 (6 bases). The CDR3 runs 13 residues. CDR1 and CDR2 from the germline V gene are KGHSH and LQKENI. Partial CDR3 DNA: TGTGCCAGCTCACCCCAGGGGCTCTACGAC. Amino acids: CASSPQGLYD. The entire CDR3 is CASSPQGLYDYTF. The full variable domain, its missing parts supplied by reference TRBV18 and TRBJ1-2, is NAGVMQNPRHLVRRRGQEARLRCSPMKGHSHVYWYRQLPEEGLKFMVYLQKENIIDESGMPKERFSAEFPKEGPSILRIQQVVRGDSAAYFCASSPQGLYDYTFGSGTRLTVV.

In this sample, this clone turned up many times. Read coverage stops 3 residues before the CDR3 terminus; the germline J gene supplies the remainder. The rearrangement joins TRBV20-1 to TRBJ2-1; 9 nucleotides line up with TRBD1. The germline V gene has CDR1 DFQATT and CDR2 SNEGSKA (reference sequence). The CDR3 loop spans 15 amino acids. The V segment lost 3 bases and the J segment 6 bases; nucleotides outside the gene matches: 9. The covered CDR3 bases are TGCAGTGCTAGGGGGGGGACAGGGATCGGCAATGAG. It is translated as CSARGGTGIGNE. The full CDR3 protein reads CSARGGTGIGNEQFF.

This clone was recorded at least ten times. From the germline J gene comes the end of the CDR3, since the read stops 3 residues before it. The chain carries TRBV7-9 and TRBJ2-5, with D possibly being TRBD1 (6 bases). Trimming cost V 2 bases and J 5 bases, with 9 bases left between them. This CDR3 comprises 13 residues. The germline V gene has CDR1 SEHNR and CDR2 FQNEAQ (reference sequence). Here the CDR3 reads CASSLLGAETQYF. Incomplete CDR3 DNA: TGTGCCAGCAGCTTATTGGGGGCTGAGACC.

This clone was counted at least ten times. The CDR3 end is not reached by the read, which stops 3 residues before it; the germline J gene fills it in. V is TRBV30 and J is TRBJ2-7, with 7 nucleotides matching TRBD2. Germline trimming cut 0 bases from V and 4 bases from J; bases unmatched to any gene: 9. The CDR3 length is 15 residues. Per the germline V gene, CDR1 is GTSNPN and CDR2 is SVGIG (reference sequence). CDR3 protein: CAWSVQGGRRYEQYF. The CDR3 DNA, read in part, is TGTGCCTGGAGTGTACAAGGCGGGAGAAGATACGAG.

This clone was counted ten times or more. The CDR3 end is not reached by the read, which stops 3 residues before it; the germline J gene fills it in. The rearrangement links TRBV5-1 to TRBJ1-1; D uncertain. CDR3 length: 13 amino acids. Germline V CDR1 and CDR2: SGHRS, YFSETQ. Trimming shortened V by 0 bases and J by 4 bases, and 7 bases separated the two germline ends. The CDR3 reads CASSLAEGTEAFF. CDR3 DNA, as far as it was read: TGCGCCAGCAGCTTGGCCGAGGGCACTGAA.

This clone appeared many times. The read gets to within 3 residues of the CDR3 end, and the germline J gene fills in the rest. The chain is built from TRBV2 and TRBJ1-2, with D possibly TRBD1 on 5 matching bases. There are 14 residues in the CDR3. The V end was cut by 5 bases, the J end by 4 bases, with 14 bases between. Germline-derived CDR1 and CDR2 are SNHLY and FYNNEI. The CDR3 sequence is CASSSEGFRYGYTF. CDR3 DNA, as far as it was read: TGTGCCAGCAGTTCCGAGGGGTTTCGCTATGGC.